This T cell receptor beta chain comes out of a study of blood T cell repertoires in COVID-19. Study information: COVID-19 samples from acute and convalescent phases originated in the United States, Italy and Spain. Sample material is recorded as cDNA or gDNA derived from T cells, B-cell-depleted T cells, or PBMCs.

This CDR3 has 17 amino acids. V shed 4 bases and J shed 8 bases, with 24 bases lying between them. Germline values: CDR1 SEHNR, CDR2 FQNEAQ (reference sequence). The authors' processing: How many nucleated cells were present was estimated from reference gene primer amplification. Assay used: immunoSEQ multiplex PCR; TCRdb lists only in-frame clones, some missing. Clonal size and the V and J genes are those of that table, whereas D and trimming came from the DNA. The repertoire consists of about 110,000 clones, with approximately 81% occurring once and the leading ten covering more than 4%. Sequences were obtained from peripheral blood. V and J are TRBV7-9 and TRBJ2-1; D may be TRBD2 (6 bases). The source of this sequence is a human donor in a cohort sampled during active COVID-19. The DNA for the CDR3 is TGTGCCAGCAGCTCGCAGCTGGCGGGACCTCTTGTGGATGAGCAGTTCTTC. The encoded protein is CASSSQLAGPLVDEQFF. Drawing the rest from reference TRBV7-9 and TRBJ2-1, the complete variable domain is DTGVSQNPRHKITKRGQNVTFRCDPISEHNRLYWYRQTLGQGPEFLTYFQNEAQLEKSRLLSDRFSAERPKGSFSTLEIQRTEQGDSAMYLCASSSQLAGPLVDEQFFGPGTRLTVL.